The subject of this entry is one TCR beta chain. Its antigen is not yet known. Base qualities are not at hand, and no much larger clone is one base apart. The CDR3 regions of human TCRbeta chains were subjected to immunosequencing. In the source study's methods: TCRs in the repertoires were matched against a reference library of SARS-CoV-2-specific TCRs that had been generated with the MIRA antigen-specificity platform. Breadth meant the fraction of unique TCRs that were SARS-CoV-2-associated, whereas depth meant the fraction of total T cells that were SARS-CoV-2-associated. Using the MIRA data, every spike-specific TCR was mapped to the spike region that the TCR reacted to and assigned to either a CD4 or a CD8 class. Log10-transformed breadth and depth values were compared by one-way ANOVA with Sidak's multiple comparisons tests. What TCRdb holds here is the immuneACCESS table cut down to in-frame rearrangements. Part of the clones is not present; checked against another copy, under half of the missing clones reflect an unresolved V gene, and the others are unexplained. The DNA was the basis for D and trimming; V, J and clone size are from that table. The sample profile shows just under 75,000 clones; about 78% of them were found once. The ten largest clones take up roughly 50% of the sample.

The sample belongs to a study of T cell responses to AZD1222 COVID-19 vaccine (dated by TCRdb to the early 2020s). Study-level background: TCR sequencing covered approximately 230 trial participants: approximately 200 given two doses of AZD1222 and 26 given two doses of MenACWY control vaccine. Trial participants were enrolled into age subgroups of 18-55, 56-69 and 70-plus years, which contained approximately 150, 30 and 60 TCR-sequenced participants, respectively.

The germline V gene supplies CDR1 KGHSH and CDR2 LQKENI. Taken from cysteine to phenylalanine, the CDR3 has 14 residues. Just the 42-base CDR3 DNA is kept, in frame starting at base 1. V and J lose 0 bases and 4 bases, and a span of 9 bases separates them. The label giving this sample's time point can be read as: about 28 days (+/-7) after the second vaccine dose. AZD1222 recipients given second doses at about 4 weeks or at about 12 weeks were pooled, since spike-specific TCR depth and breadth were not found to differ between the two schedules. Vaccinee samples were obtained from the UK trials COV001 and COV002, which included a single-blind randomized controlled phase 2/3 trial of AZD1222 (ChAdOx1 nCoV-19) in healthy adults. For TCRbeta chain sequencing, PBMC samples were collected from trial participants at day 0 and at day 28 after the second dose. What the authors observed across the whole study: In the small 56-69-year group, the increase in depth fell short of significance, most likely because of low power. Epitopes outside the regions mutated in the B.1.351 and B.1.1.7 variants were reportedly recognized by nearly half of the unique spike-specific TCRs. Vaccine-associated CD4 TCRs spanned the whole spike protein, with dominant responses in regions 160-218 and 743-854. After two AZD1222 doses, spike-specific TCR breadth and depth were significantly higher than at day 0 and than in MenACWY recipients. Most participants were white British and females outnumbered males, and the authors suggested that clonal diversity may have been underestimated. Because no day 14 peak-response samples were available, the repertoires could be characterized only after the peak T cell response. Conclusions about previously exposed vaccinees were limited because only five to seven AZD1222 recipients were SARS-CoV-2 seropositive at baseline.

The chain is assembled from TRBV18 and TRBJ2-5; no D gene is confidently identified. The receptor's source is an adult who received the AZD1222 COVID-19 vaccine. Specimen: peripheral blood, collected 28 days after the second AZD1222 dose. This receptor carries the CDR3 CASSPPDRAETQYF. The bases are TGTGCCAGCTCACCACCGGATAGAGCAGAGACCCAGTACTTC.